Below are 32 T cell receptor beta chains sequenced from a single sample in a study of cytomegalovirus exposure and HLA in healthy donors. PCR was performed using 60 Vbeta and 13 Jbeta primers. Clones were read by immunoSEQ multiplex PCR, and TCRdb kept only the in-frame ones, dropping some. This table holds under 200,000 clones, approximately 85% found once. Source material: PBMCs. The receptors originated from a man between 18 and 29 years old in good health and CMV-seropositive.

This clone appeared a few times. The chain uses TRBV7-9 and TRBJ1-5; D might be TRBD1 (5 bases). The CDR3 has 17 residues. Germline loops: CDR1 SEHNR, CDR2 FQNEAQ (reference sequence). The germline V and J ends were trimmed by 2 bases and 2 bases, with 16 bases remaining between them. This CDR3 reads CASSLFAREGGNQPQHF. Here the CDR3 DNA reads TGTGCCAGCAGCTTATTCGCCAGGGAGGGAGGCAATCAGCCCCAGCATTTT.

The chain carries TRBV18 and TRBJ2-5, with D perhaps matching TRBD2 (6 bases). This CDR3 is 14 amino acids long. Trimming left V 5 bases short and J 4 bases short, with 14 bases between. Germline loops: CDR1 KGHSH, CDR2 LQKENI. The CDR3 nucleotides are TGTGCCAGCTCAGCGCTGCTCGGGGGAGAGACCCAGTACTTC. Its translation: CASSALLGGETQYF.

V gene TRBV6-5 combines with J gene TRBJ2-2, with 10 bases aligning to TRBD1. The germline V gene encodes CDR1 MNHEY and CDR2 SVGAGI. V was clipped by 6 bases and J by 6 bases; unmatched bases: 4. The CDR3 consists of 14 residues. In DNA form, the CDR3 reads TGTGCCAGCAGGCGGACAGGGGGATCCGGGGAGCTGTTTTTT. Translating gives CASRRTGGSGELFF.

V and J are TRBV4-1 and TRBJ2-5; D gene uncertain. The J call may be incorrect, as the DNA end agrees better with TRBJ2-7. The CDR3 is 12 amino acids. The V gene's germline CDR1 is MGHRA and CDR2 YSYEKL. The CDR3 sequence is CASSQGSYEQYF. In nucleotides, the CDR3 is TGCGCCAGCAGCCAAGGGTCCTACGAGCAGTACTTC.

The rearrangement links TRBV11-2 to TRBJ1-4, with D unresolved. Germline V gives CDR1 SGHAT, CDR2 FQNNGV. The CDR3 contains 12 residues. The V and J ends lost 6 bases and 10 bases respectively, with 12 bases between them. The CDR3 region is CASRGGEGKLFF. The CDR3 nucleotides read TGTGCCAGCAGGGGAGGAGAAGGAAAACTGTTTTTT.

The rearrangement joins TRBV21-1 to TRBJ2-7; TRBD2, the table's D call, was not compared with the DNA. TRBV21-1 is termed a pseudogene. The CDR3 has 11 residues. CDR3 DNA: TGTGCCACCGGGGACTATGTCGAGCAGTACTTC. It codes for CATGDYVEQYF.

In its sample, this clone was seen a few times. This sequence joins TRBV2 and TRBJ2-2; the match to TRBD2 covers 14 bases. Germline values: CDR1 SNHLY, CDR2 FYNNEI. V lost 11 bases and J lost 6; bases outside the gene matches: 8. CDR3 length: 15 residues. The CDR3 loop is CAVRRLAGGPGELFF. CDR3 DNA sequence: TGTGCCGTACGGAGACTAGCGGGGGGGCCCGGGGAGCTGTTTTTT.

The chain combines TRBV7-2 with TRBJ2-2, with no clear D. The CDR3 loop spans 15 amino acids. Germline V gives CDR1 SGHTA, CDR2 FQGNSA. The ends were cut back, 1 base at V and 3 bases at J, with 9 bases in the middle. The CDR3 region has the DNA TGTGCCAGCAGCTTAGTTAATCTACACACCGGGGAGCTGTTTTTT. Translating it yields CASSLVNLHTGELFF.

About this clone: The junction and the germline gene differ at one end; a read error may be behind it. This sample also contains other DNA sequences that code for the same CDR3. The chain uses TRBV4-1 and TRBJ1-2; tentative D call: TRBD1 (5 bases). The CDR3 contains 17 residues. The germline V gene encodes CDR1 MGHRA and CDR2 YSYEKL. The CDR3, as DNA: TGCGCTAGCAGCCAAGCCGGACGGGGGTTGATAGGTTATGGCTACACCTTC. Protein product: CASSQAGRGLIGYGYTF.

The chain links TRBV9 to TRBJ1-1; the D gene is possibly TRBD1 (5 bases). Germline V gene data show CDR1 as SGDLS and CDR2 as YYNGEE. This CDR3 region has 15 residues. V was pared by 5 bases and J by 0 bases, with 14 bases between. This chain's CDR3 is CASREGRSMNTEAFF. The CDR3 region has the DNA TGTGCCAGCAGGGAGGGACGGAGTATGAACACTGAAGCTTTCTTT.

The rearrangement uses TRBV6-1 and TRBJ2-5, with 12 positions matching TRBD1. The CDR3 has 14 residues. From germline, CDR1 is MNHNS and CDR2 SASEGT. The V gene end was trimmed by 6 bases and the J gene end by 5 bases; junction bases not matched to a gene: 4. The CDR3 here is CASRGTGGIETQYF. The CDR3 nucleotides are TGTGCCAGCAGGGGGACAGGGGGCATCGAGACCCAGTACTTC.

This clone was recorded once. This CDR3 is CAISQRKSSGHNEQFF. Written as DNA, the CDR3 is TGTGCCATCAGTCAAAGGAAGTCTAGCGGGCACAATGAGCAGTTCTTC. The genes are TRBV10-3 and TRBJ2-1, with 8 bases aligning to TRBD2. V dropped 5 bases and J dropped 5; count of bases not matched to a gene: 11. The germline V gene encodes CDR1 ENHRY and CDR2 SYGVKD. This CDR3 spans 16 amino acids.

As for this clone: Other DNA sequences within the sample encode an identical CDR3. V is TRBV18 and J is TRBJ1-1, with unresolved D. Trimming removed 6 bases from V and 6 bases from J, with 20 bases in between. This CDR3 contains 15 residues. Germline V CDR1 and CDR2: KGHSH, LQKENI. CDR3 residues: CASSLMDGVVPEAFF. CDR3 in DNA: TGTGCCAGCTCCCTGATGGACGGGGTAGTACCTGAAGCTTTCTTT.

This clone was observed a single time. V gene TRBV5-1 combines with J gene TRBJ2-5; 7 bases map to TRBD2. CDR1 is SGHRS and CDR2 is YFSETQ in the germline V gene. The CDR3 is 14 residues long. V lost 1 base, J lost 2 bases, and 2 bases stayed unmatched. CDR3 DNA: TGCGCCAGCAGCTTGCTAGCGGCTCAAGAGACCCAGTACTTC. Its protein is CASSLLAAQETQYF. Complete variable domain (other parts from reference TRBV5-1 and TRBJ2-5): KAGVTQTPRYLIKTRGQQVTLSCSPISGHRSVSWYQQTPGQGLQFLFEYFSETQRNKGNFPGRFSGRQFSNSRSEMNVSTLELGDSALYLCASSLLAAQETQYFGPGTRLLVL.

The table lists this clone with a count of one. The rearrangement links TRBV5-6 to TRBJ2-7, with D unresolved. Germline values: CDR1 SGHDT, CDR2 YYEEEE. Trimming cost V 5 bases and J 1 base, with 13 bases left between them. CDR3 size: 14 residues. The CDR3: CASSFGPLSYEQYF. The CDR3 bases are TGTGCCAGCAGTTTTGGGCCTTTATCCTACGAGCAGTACTTC.

Only a few counts were recorded for this clone. The rearrangement links TRBV6-5 to TRBJ1-5; D is unclear. The CDR3 totals 14 residues. Trimming took 2 bases from V and 3 from J, leaving 8 bases between them. Germline V gives CDR1 MNHEY, CDR2 SVGAGI. In DNA form, the CDR3 reads TGTGCCAGCAGTTACGAACGGTTCAATCAGCCCCAGCATTTT. It codes for CASSYERFNQPQHF.

J is TRBJ2-2 and V is TRBV5-1; D might be TRBD2 (6 bases). V was cut by 0 bases and J by 0 bases, with 9 bases left in between. The CDR3 covers 16 residues. Germline CDR1 is SGHRS and CDR2 is YFSETQ. The CDR3 loop reads CASSLVAGTNTGELFF. The CDR3, as DNA: TGCGCCAGCAGCTTGGTTGCGGGAACGAACACCGGGGAGCTGTTTTTT. Together with reference TRBV5-1 and TRBJ2-2, the CDR3 gives the full variable domain: KAGVTQTPRYLIKTRGQQVTLSCSPISGHRSVSWYQQTPGQGLQFLFEYFSETQRNKGNFPGRFSGRQFSNSRSEMNVSTLELGDSALYLCASSLVAGTNTGELFFGEGSRLTVL.

This chain joins TRBV10-3 and TRBJ1-4; D perhaps matches TRBD1 (5 bases). The length of the CDR3 is 15 residues. V was trimmed by 6 bases and J by 4 bases, leaving 15 bases between them. Germline V CDR1 and CDR2: ENHRY, SYGVKD. DNA for the CDR3: TGTGCCATCAGGCCTGGACCGGGGGATAATGAAAAACTGTTTTTT. Amino acids: CAIRPGPGDNEKLFF.

The rearrangement links TRBV10-1 to TRBJ1-1; D is uncertain. This CDR3 is built from 13 residues. Trimming took 3 bases from V and 0 from J, leaving 5 bases between them. Germline values: CDR1 WNHNN, CDR2 SYGVQD (reference sequence). The CDR3 loop is CASSETLNTEAFF. The CDR3, as DNA: TGCGCCAGCAGTGAAACACTGAACACTGAAGCTTTCTTT.

The V call is TRBV7-9, the J call TRBJ2-1, with TRBD1 matching over 10 bases. V dropped 5 bases and J dropped 6; count of bases not matched to a gene: 10. Looked up from germline, CDR1 is SEHNR and CDR2 is FQNEAQ (reference sequence). The CDR3 has 16 residues. CDR3 protein: CASSTRQGAPGNEQFF. The CDR3 DNA is TGTGCCAGCAGCACCAGACAGGGGGCGCCTGGCAATGAGCAGTTCTTC.

J is TRBJ2-2 and V is TRBV6-1; 9 nucleotides match TRBD1. Germline CDR1 and CDR2: MNHNS and SASEGT. Unmatched junction bases numbered 2, after V lost 5 bases and J lost 1 base. This CDR3 contains 15 residues. As DNA, the CDR3 is TGTGCCAGCAGTAGGACAGGGGTGAACACCGGGGAGCTGTTTTTT. This sequence encodes CASSRTGVNTGELFF.

This chain joins TRBV7-9 and TRBJ1-1, with D unclear. V gave up 5 bases and J gave up 5 bases, with 12 bases separating them. The V gene's germline CDR1 is SEHNR and CDR2 FQNEAQ (reference sequence). The CDR3 is made up of 13 amino acids. CDR3 coding DNA: TGTGCCAGCAGCCCGGCACAGACGACTGAAGCTTTCTTT. Protein: CASSPAQTTEAFF.

As concerns this clone: The same CDR3 can be traced to other DNA sequences in this sample. V usage is TRBV9 and J usage is TRBJ1-5; D is ambiguous. With 0 bases removed from V and 4 bases from J, the gap between germline ends came to 11 bases. The germline V gene encodes CDR1 SGDLS and CDR2 YYNGEE. There are 15 residues in the CDR3. This CDR3 is CASSVDGGLNQPQHF. In nucleotides, the CDR3 is TGTGCCAGCAGCGTAGATGGTGGGCTAAATCAGCCCCAGCATTTT.

This chain joins TRBV5-4 and TRBJ1-4; TRBD1 is a possible D gene (5 bases). The CDR3 consists of 15 residues. Looked up from germline, CDR1 is SGHNT and CDR2 is YYREEE (reference sequence). The V gene lost 0 bases and the J gene lost 0 bases, with 6 bases spanning the gap. CDR3 bases: TGTGCCAGCAGCTTGGCCAGGGCAACTAATGAAAAACTGTTTTTT. Amino acids: CASSLARATNEKLFF.

CDR3 amino acids: CASSLSVVTDTQYF. The DNA of the CDR3 is TGTGCCAGCAGCTTATCCGTAGTCACAGATACGCAGTATTTT. V and J are TRBV7-7 and TRBJ2-3; no clear D. V was pared by 2 bases and J by 2 bases, with 8 bases between. This CDR3 is built from 14 residues. Per germline, CDR1 SSHAT and CDR2 FNYEAQ (reference sequence).

This sequence joins TRBV25-1 and TRBJ1-2; D remains ambiguous. Germline V lookup: CDR1 MGHDK, CDR2 SYGVNS. The CDR3 consists of 11 residues. Trimming cost V 1 base and J 9 bases, with 6 bases left between them. Here the CDR3 reads CASSELSSYTF. The CDR3, as DNA: TGTGCCAGCAGTGAATTGAGCAGCTACACCTTC.

The chain recombines TRBV7-2 with TRBJ2-3; unclear D gene. V was trimmed by 3 bases and J by 4 bases, leaving 17 bases between them. Germline V gene lookup returns CDR1 SGHTA and CDR2 FQGNSA. CDR3 length equals 16 residues. Here the CDR3 reads CASSLTGGLPPDTQYF. The CDR3 nucleotides read TGTGCCAGCAGCTTGACGGGTGGCCTCCCCCCAGATACGCAGTATTTT.

This chain uses TRBV7-2 with TRBJ2-5, with D tentatively TRBD1 (6 bases). V lost 3 bases and J lost 4, with 12 bases in between. Per germline, CDR1 SGHTA and CDR2 FQGNSA. The CDR3 length is 14 residues. The CDR3 here is CASSFGQIGETQYF. In DNA form, the CDR3 reads TGTGCCAGCAGCTTTGGACAGATCGGAGAGACCCAGTACTTC.

The chain is built from TRBV5-6 and TRBJ1-5; D might be TRBD1 (5 bases). V was trimmed by 0 bases and J by 8 bases, leaving 6 bases between them. The CDR3 spans 12 residues. The V gene's germline CDR1 is SGHDT and CDR2 YYEEEE. The CDR3, as DNA: TGTGCCAGCAGCTTGGGGGGGGAGCCCCAGCATTTT. Its protein product is CASSLGGEPQHF.

The genes are TRBV14 and TRBJ2-7; D perhaps matches TRBD2 (6 bases). V shed 3 bases and J shed 5 bases, with 20 bases lying between them. Per the germline V gene, CDR1 is SGHDN and CDR2 is FVKESK. The CDR3 sequence is 16 residues long. This CDR3 reads CASSQAYTGSWDEQYF. As DNA, the CDR3 is TGTGCCAGCAGCCAGGCCTATACCGGGAGTTGGGACGAGCAGTACTTC. Supplemented by reference TRBV14 and TRBJ2-7, the full variable domain reads EAGVTQFPSHSVIEKGQTVTLRCDPISGHDNLYWYRRVMGKEIKFLLHFVKESKQDESGMPNNRFLAERTGGTYSTLKVQPAELEDSGVYFCASSQAYTGSWDEQYFGPGTRLTVT.

This clone came up once. V gene TRBV29-1 combines with J gene TRBJ1-5, with TRBD1 identical over 8 bases. Losses at the gene ends were 5 bases for V and 2 bases for J; bases not matched to a gene: 2. The CDR3 is 13 amino acids. Germline V gene data show CDR1 as SQVTM and CDR2 as ANQGSEA. CDR3: CSVRTGRNQPQHF. The CDR3 DNA follows: TGCAGCGTTCGGACAGGGCGCAATCAGCCCCAGCATTTT.

CDR3 in amino acids: CASSHRDRGNEQYF. The CDR3 region has the DNA TGCGCCAGCAGCCACCGGGACAGGGGTAACGAGCAGTACTTC. The genes are TRBV5-1 and TRBJ2-7; 10 nucleotides line up with TRBD1. The germline V gene encodes CDR1 SGHRS and CDR2 YFSETQ. V shed 4 bases and J 5 bases; nucleotides not matched to a gene: 6. The CDR3 is made up of 14 amino acids.